The clone carrying this TCR beta chain occurred a few times. What it binds is not known. This record comes from a study of early T cells in non-severe SARS-CoV-2 infection. CDR3 length equals 13 residues. Germline lookup yields CDR1 DFQATT and CDR2 SNEGSKA (reference sequence). The V end was cut by 4 bases, the J end by 7 bases, with 14 bases between. MiXCR, run by TCRdb on the 5' RACE reads, gives a single entry per CDR3 protein. The sample has approximately 74,000 distinct CDR3 sequences, around 15% seen once. Study-level results: VDJdb matching, biased toward anti-spike CD8 responses, missed private and CD4 specificities.

This sequence was found in an adult who was a healthcare worker with PCR-confirmed SARS-CoV-2 infection or an uninfected control (not recorded which). Input material: whole blood. The rearrangement links TRBV20-1 to TRBJ2-1; the D gene is possibly TRBD1 (6 bases). The CDR3 DNA sequence: TGCAGTGCTAACGGGGCCCAGGGGAATGAGCAGTTCTTC. Translation: CSANGAQGNEQFF.